What follows are 32 T cell receptor beta chains derived from one specimen sequenced in a study of CD8 T cells in ankylosing spondylitis. TCRdb independently ran MiXCR on the 5' RACE reads; one entry per CDR3 protein. The sample carries about 5,700 distinct CDR3 sequences, about 2% recorded once. Material: blood, either unsorted or a sorted T cell fraction (not recorded which). These TCRs come from a male donor with ankylosing spondylitis or in good health (not recorded which).

In this sample, this clonotype turned up many times. The CDR3 DNA sequence: TGTGCCAGCAGCGAGGGGTCTAGCTCCTACAATGAGCAGTTCTTC. This encodes CASSEGSSSYNEQFF. The chain uses TRBV9 and TRBJ2-1, with D maybe TRBD1 (5 bases). This CDR3 spans 15 amino acids. Germline-derived CDR1 and CDR2 are SGDLS and YYNGEE. V was cut by 3 bases and J by 0 bases, with 10 bases left in between.

Ten or more counts support this clonotype. This rearrangement joins TRBV9 to TRBJ2-7; TRBD1 aligns across 9 bases. This CDR3 is 15 amino acids long. Per germline, CDR1 SGDLS and CDR2 YYNGEE. V lost 2 bases and J lost 2; bases outside the gene matches: 5. DNA of the CDR3: TGTGCCAGCAGCGTCTCGGGACAGGGACCCTACGAGCAGTACTTC. Protein sequence: CASSVSGQGPYEQYF.

This clonotype was observed at least ten times. The genes are TRBV9 and TRBJ2-1; TRBD2 matches 12 bases. Germline V gives CDR1 SGDLS, CDR2 YYNGEE. The length of the CDR3 is 16 residues. V was pared by 3 bases and J by 5 bases, with 6 bases of the junction left unmatched. The DNA of the CDR3 is TGTGCCAGCAGCGGGCTAGCGGGAGGGCCCGACAATGAGCAGTTCTTC. This codes for CASSGLAGGPDNEQFF. Supplemented by reference TRBV9 and TRBJ2-1, the full variable domain reads DSGVTQTPKHLITATGQRVTLRCSPRSGDLSVYWYQQSLDQGLQFLIQYYNGEERAKGNILERFSAQQFPDLHSELNLSSLELGDSALYFCASSGLAGGPDNEQFFGPGTRLTVL.

Sample share makes this clonotype medium-sized. The chain employs TRBV9 and TRBJ2-6; D is undetermined. CDR1 is SGDLS, CDR2 YYNGEE, per germline. This CDR3 spans 16 amino acids. With 2 bases removed from V and 0 bases from J, the gap between germline ends came to 9 bases. The CDR3 region has the DNA TGTGCCAGCAGCGTGAGTCAAAGCTCTGGGGCCAACGTCCTGACTTTC. As protein: CASSVSQSSGANVLTF.

This clonotype was counted many times. This chain uses TRBV9 with TRBJ2-1, with 8 bases that match TRBD1. The CDR3 is 14 amino acids. CDR1 is SGDLS, CDR2 YYNGEE, per germline. J was trimmed by 6 bases and V by 2 bases; bases with no gene match: 4. The CDR3 loop is CASSVYRGSNEQFF. CDR3 sequence (DNA): TGTGCCAGCAGCGTCTACAGGGGGAGCAATGAGCAGTTCTTC.

This clonotype was seen ten or more times. The chain has TRBV9 and TRBJ1-2, with D perhaps TRBD1 (6 bases). The CDR3 consists of 15 residues. The germline V gene has CDR1 SGDLS and CDR2 YYNGEE. V shed 3 bases and J shed 8 bases, with 20 bases lying between them. The CDR3 DNA follows: TGTGCCAGCAGCGGACCCCTATCAGGGGCCTACGGCTACACCTTC. As protein: CASSGPLSGAYGYTF.

This clonotype has ten or more counts. The CDR3, as DNA: TGTGCCAGCAGCGTGACAGGGGCCGCTTCCTACGAGCAGTACTTC. This sequence encodes CASSVTGAASYEQYF. The chain couples TRBV9 to TRBJ2-7; 8 positions match TRBD1. V was clipped by 2 bases and J by 1 base; unmatched bases: 5. CDR3 size: 15 residues. CDR1 is SGDLS, CDR2 YYNGEE, per germline.

This clonotype has a count of ten or more. The chain recombines TRBV9 with TRBJ2-1; unclear D gene. The germline gives CDR1 SGDLS, CDR2 YYNGEE. The CDR3 totals 13 residues. V was cut by 0 bases and J by 9 bases, with 10 bases left in between. The CDR3, as DNA: TGTGCCAGCAGCGTAGACGTGGCACGTGAGCAGTTCTTC. It yields the protein CASSVDVAREQFF. The whole variable domain, filled in from reference TRBV9 and TRBJ2-1, reads DSGVTQTPKHLITATGQRVTLRCSPRSGDLSVYWYQQSLDQGLQFLIQYYNGEERAKGNILERFSAQQFPDLHSELNLSSLELGDSALYFCASSVDVAREQFFGPGTRLTVL.

In its sample, this clonotype was seen many times. The chain uses TRBV9 and TRBJ2-1, with 9 bases identical to TRBD2. Germline CDR1 SGDLS, CDR2 YYNGEE. This CDR3 is built from 15 residues. The junction had 5 bases not matched to a gene; V was cut back by 0 bases and J by 7 bases. This chain's CDR3 is CASSVEVSGSNEQFF. DNA for the CDR3: TGTGCCAGCAGCGTAGAAGTTAGCGGGAGTAATGAGCAGTTCTTC.

This clonotype occurred many times. V gene TRBV9 combines with J gene TRBJ2-5; TRBD2 aligns across 12 bases. This CDR3 contains 15 residues. Germline CDR1 is SGDLS and CDR2 is YYNGEE. V was clipped by 4 bases and J by 2 bases; unmatched bases: 3. The CDR3 DNA follows: TGTGCCAGCAGCATGGGGACTAGCGGGCAAGAGACCCAGTACTTC. Its translation is CASSMGTSGQETQYF.

This clonotype was detected only a few times. The chain couples TRBV9 to TRBJ2-7; unclear D gene. Germline V CDR1 and CDR2: SGDLS, YYNGEE. Trimming shortened V by 0 bases and J by 1 base, and 11 bases separated the two germline ends. CDR3 size: 15 residues. The CDR3 here is CASSVGAPGSYEQYF. The CDR3 DNA sequence: TGTGCCAGCAGCGTAGGGGCTCCTGGGTCCTACGAGCAGTACTTC.

This clonotype was found many times. The chain combines TRBV9 with TRBJ2-7; 9 nucleotides line up with TRBD1. CDR1 and CDR2 (germline): SGDLS, YYNGEE. This CDR3 region has 15 residues. The ends lost 3 bases at V and 3 bases at J; junction bases unmatched: 7. CDR3 sequence (DNA): TGTGCCAGCAGCGGACAGGGGGAGCCATTCTACGAGCAGTACTTC. Translated: CASSGQGEPFYEQYF. The full variable domain, rest sourced from reference TRBV9 and TRBJ2-7, is DSGVTQTPKHLITATGQRVTLRCSPRSGDLSVYWYQQSLDQGLQFLIQYYNGEERAKGNILERFSAQQFPDLHSELNLSSLELGDSALYFCASSGQGEPFYEQYFGPGTRLTVT.

This clonotype was picked up many times. The rearrangement uses TRBV9 and TRBJ2-5, with 9 bases identical to TRBD1. The CDR3 consists of 18 residues. With 4 bases clipped from V and 5 bases from J, the junction kept 18 bases outside the gene matches. Germline V gives CDR1 SGDLS, CDR2 YYNGEE. The CDR3 DNA reads as TGTGCCAGCAGCTCGGGACAGGGAGGGGAGGGGCCCCGGGAGACCCAGTACTTC. It translates to CASSSGQGGEGPRETQYF.

By share, this clonotype ranks as medium-sized. The chain links TRBV9 to TRBJ2-7; 7 bases map to TRBD1. This CDR3 comprises 15 residues. Germline assignment: CDR1 SGDLS and CDR2 YYNGEE. V lost 0 bases, J lost 2 bases, and 5 bases stayed unmatched. The CDR3 sequence: CASSVGAGGAYEQYF. CDR3 bases: TGTGCCAGCAGCGTAGGGGCAGGGGGTGCCTACGAGCAGTACTTC.

The table lists this clonotype with many counts. The V gene is TRBV9, the J gene TRBJ2-1, with 10 bases that match TRBD2. The CDR3 length is 17 residues. Germline V lookup: CDR1 SGDLS, CDR2 YYNGEE. Losses at the gene ends were 3 bases for V and 4 bases for J; bases not matched to a gene: 10. CDR3 loop: CASSASLTSGKYNEQFF. The CDR3 region has the DNA TGTGCCAGCAGCGCCTCTCTAACTAGCGGGAAATACAATGAGCAGTTCTTC. The complete variable domain, with remaining parts taken from reference TRBV9 and TRBJ2-1, reads DSGVTQTPKHLITATGQRVTLRCSPRSGDLSVYWYQQSLDQGLQFLIQYYNGEERAKGNILERFSAQQFPDLHSELNLSSLELGDSALYFCASSASLTSGKYNEQFFGPGTRLTVL.

The chain couples TRBV9 to TRBJ2-3, with D unresolved. The germline V and J ends were trimmed by 4 bases and 6 bases, with 18 bases remaining between them. This CDR3 contains 15 residues. Per germline, CDR1 SGDLS and CDR2 YYNGEE. CDR3 sequence: CASSPQVGQTDTQYF. The CDR3 DNA sequence: TGTGCCAGCAGCCCCCAGGTAGGGCAGACTGATACGCAGTATTTT.

This clonotype is termed medium-sized. This rearrangement joins TRBV9 to TRBJ2-1, with D possibly TRBD2 on 5 matching bases. Trimming pared 3 bases from V and 3 bases from J, leaving 16 bases between. Germline V gene data show CDR1 as SGDLS and CDR2 as YYNGEE. The CDR3 extends over 16 amino acids. In DNA, the CDR3 is TGTGCCAGCAGCGCACGGGGAAGCCTTTACTACAATGAGCAGTTCTTC. This sequence encodes CASSARGSLYYNEQFF. Variable domain in full (rest from reference TRBV9 and TRBJ2-1): DSGVTQTPKHLITATGQRVTLRCSPRSGDLSVYWYQQSLDQGLQFLIQYYNGEERAKGNILERFSAQQFPDLHSELNLSSLELGDSALYFCASSARGSLYYNEQFFGPGTRLTVL.

This clonotype was found many times. V gene TRBV9 combines with J gene TRBJ2-7; TRBD2 agrees at 12 bases. V shed 0 bases and J 4 bases; nucleotides not matched to a gene: 5. The length of the CDR3 is 16 residues. Germline values: CDR1 SGDLS, CDR2 YYNGEE. The CDR3 here is CASSVGRLAGDYEQYF. CDR3 DNA: TGTGCCAGCAGCGTAGGGAGACTAGCGGGAGATTACGAGCAGTACTTC. Full variable domain (outside the CDR3, taken from reference TRBV9 and TRBJ2-7): DSGVTQTPKHLITATGQRVTLRCSPRSGDLSVYWYQQSLDQGLQFLIQYYNGEERAKGNILERFSAQQFPDLHSELNLSSLELGDSALYFCASSVGRLAGDYEQYFGPGTRLTVT.

This clonotype was counted at least ten times. The chain links TRBV9 to TRBJ2-7; D gene ambiguous. The CDR3 extends over 13 amino acids. In germline, CDR1 is SGDLS, CDR2 YYNGEE. The V end lost 0 bases, the J end lost 2 bases, and 6 bases lay between the germline ends. In DNA form, the CDR3 reads TGTGCCAGCAGCGTAGTGCCAACCTACGAGCAGTACTTC. It translates to CASSVVPTYEQYF.

This clonotype was seen at least ten times. The chain uses TRBV9 and TRBJ2-5, with 8 bases that match TRBD2. CDR3 size: 17 residues. J lost 3 bases, V lost 0 bases, and 10 bases had no gene match. Per germline, CDR1 SGDLS and CDR2 YYNGEE. The CDR3, as DNA: TGTGCCAGCAGCGTAGACGGTTGGAATAGCGGGAAAGAGACCCAGTACTTC. It specifies CASSVDGWNSGKETQYF.

This clonotype was counted at least ten times. The chain links TRBV9 to TRBJ1-3; weak D call: TRBD1 (6 bases). The CDR3 extends over 14 amino acids. Trimming left V 7 bases short and J 0 bases short, with 11 bases between. Germline V lookup: CDR1 SGDLS, CDR2 YYNGEE. CDR3 DNA: TGTGCCAGCGGAGGGGGGAGCTCTGGAAACACCATATATTTT. Protein: CASGGGSSGNTIYF.

This clonotype counts as medium-sized. The rearrangement links TRBV9 to TRBJ2-2; no firm D call. Germline-derived CDR1 and CDR2 are SGDLS and YYNGEE. The germline V and J ends were trimmed by 0 bases and 7 bases, with 7 bases remaining between them. The CDR3 has 13 amino acids. The CDR3 spells CASSVDKVGELFF. The CDR3 DNA reads as TGTGCCAGCAGCGTAGACAAGGTCGGGGAGCTGTTTTTT.

This clonotype showed up many times. The gene calls are TRBV6-7 and TRBJ2-5; the match to TRBD1 covers 8 bases. TRBV6-7 is known as an ORF, though its function is uncertain. Losses at the gene ends were 9 bases for V and 5 bases for J; bases not matched to a gene: 14. CDR3 length equals 15 residues. CDR3 residues: CASTGQGTARETQYF. In DNA form, the CDR3 reads TGTGCCAGTACCGGACAGGGAACAGCCCGGGAGACCCAGTACTTC.

Many counts were recorded for this clonotype. The genes are TRBV9 and TRBJ2-2; 9 bases map to TRBD2. Germline V gene lookup returns CDR1 SGDLS and CDR2 YYNGEE. Losses at the gene ends were 4 bases for V and 4 bases for J; bases not matched to a gene: 8. The CDR3 is 16 amino acids. This CDR3 is CASSSGGTSPTGELFF. The DNA for the CDR3 is TGTGCCAGCAGCTCCGGCGGGACTAGCCCCACCGGGGAGCTGTTTTTT.

In this sample, this clonotype turned up many times. The V call is TRBV9, the J call TRBJ2-7, with 13 bases matching TRBD2. J gave up 2 bases and V 4 bases, and 3 bases lay outside the gene matches. The length of the CDR3 is 15 residues. Germline CDR1 SGDLS, CDR2 YYNGEE. The CDR3 DNA sequence: TGTGCCAGCAGCAGCGGACTAGCGGGAGCCTACGAGCAGTACTTC. It is translated as CASSSGLAGAYEQYF.

This clonotype was counted ten times or more. The chain links TRBV9 to TRBJ2-2; 7 nucleotides line up with TRBD1. Germline assignment: CDR1 SGDLS and CDR2 YYNGEE. The CDR3 extends over 16 amino acids. V shed 3 bases and J 4 bases; nucleotides not matched to a gene: 9. The CDR3 protein is CASSGLQGRGTGELFF. For the CDR3, the DNA is TGTGCCAGCAGCGGTCTACAGGGGCGAGGCACCGGGGAGCTGTTTTTT.

By proportion, this clonotype is large. V is TRBV9 and J is TRBJ2-3; the D call may be TRBD1 or TRBD2 (5 bases each). Germline CDR1 and CDR2: SGDLS and YYNGEE. The CDR3 sequence is 16 residues long. The V end lost 3 bases, the J end lost 2 bases, and 16 bases lay between the germline ends. CDR3 sequence reads: CASSDRDGGLTDTQYF. In DNA, the CDR3 is TGTGCCAGCAGCGACCGGGACGGTGGGCTCACAGATACGCAGTATTTT. Full variable domain (remainder filled in from reference TRBV9 and TRBJ2-3): DSGVTQTPKHLITATGQRVTLRCSPRSGDLSVYWYQQSLDQGLQFLIQYYNGEERAKGNILERFSAQQFPDLHSELNLSSLELGDSALYFCASSDRDGGLTDTQYFGPGTRLTVL.

This clonotype showed up many times. The genes are TRBV9 and TRBJ2-7; possible D gene TRBD1, 5 bases. The CDR3 consists of 13 residues. The V gene lost 2 bases and the J gene lost 0 bases, with 6 bases spanning the gap. Germline V lookup: CDR1 SGDLS, CDR2 YYNGEE. This CDR3 reads CASSVQGSYEQYF. The CDR3 nucleotides read TGTGCCAGCAGCGTGCAGGGCTCCTACGAGCAGTACTTC. The whole variable domain, filled in from reference TRBV9 and TRBJ2-7, reads DSGVTQTPKHLITATGQRVTLRCSPRSGDLSVYWYQQSLDQGLQFLIQYYNGEERAKGNILERFSAQQFPDLHSELNLSSLELGDSALYFCASSVQGSYEQYFGPGTRLTVT.

This clonotype was seen ten or more times. The chain recombines TRBV9 with TRBJ2-7; maybe TRBD2 (6 bases). This CDR3 is 15 amino acids long. V lost 0 bases to trimming and J lost 3 bases, with 13 bases between them. The V gene's germline CDR1 is SGDLS and CDR2 YYNGEE. The CDR3: CASSVGGARNYEQYF. In DNA form, the CDR3 reads TGTGCCAGCAGCGTAGGCGGGGCTAGGAACTACGAGCAGTACTTC.

This clonotype is deemed medium-sized. The chain is built from TRBV9 and TRBJ2-7, with 9 positions matching TRBD1. V dropped 0 bases and J dropped 5; count of bases not matched to a gene: 6. Germline lookup yields CDR1 SGDLS and CDR2 YYNGEE. CDR3 length: 15 residues. CDR3 region: CASSVGGQGYHEQYF. CDR3 DNA sequence: TGTGCCAGCAGCGTAGGGGGACAGGGCTACCACGAGCAGTACTTC.

This clonotype was seen repeatedly, ten times or more. The V call is TRBV9, the J call TRBJ2-2; TRBD2 matches 12 bases. In germline, CDR1 is SGDLS, CDR2 YYNGEE. This CDR3 is 17 amino acids long. J gave up 6 bases and V 0 bases, and 6 bases lay outside the gene matches. The CDR3 reads CASSVGTSGVLAGELFF. CDR3 nucleotides: TGTGCCAGCAGCGTAGGGACTAGCGGGGTTCTGGCCGGGGAGCTGTTTTTT.

This clonotype was observed at least ten times. The genes are TRBV9 and TRBJ2-5; the match to TRBD1 covers 7 bases. Germline CDR1 and CDR2: SGDLS and YYNGEE. The CDR3 covers 13 residues. J was trimmed by 2 bases and V by 3 bases; bases with no gene match: 1. The DNA for the CDR3 is TGTGCCAGCAGCGGGGGACAGCAAGAGACCCAGTACTTC. Its translation: CASSGGQQETQYF.